The rows below give T cell receptor beta chains drawn from one sample of a study of graft-versus-host responses after intestinal transplantation. Here immunoSEQ multiplex PCR was the method, and the copy in TCRdb shows in-frame clones only, minus some. The table lists over 120,000 clones, nearly 95% of them singletons. Antigen specificity for these receptors is unknown. The sample in question was unstimulated CD4+ T cells sorted from spleen or lymph node cells, obtained before intestinal transplant. These receptors were obtained from a human donor who received an intestinal transplant. CDR3s include the opening cysteine and the closing phenylalanine or tryptophan. D genes are given only for firm matches. The size entry is marked missing in some rows and otherwise reads once, few, many or a size class.

>.|TRBJ1-5|TRBD1|TRBV6-1
TGTGCCACCAGACAGGGGAGGGATCAGCCCCAGCATTTT
CATRQGRDQPQHF
>.|TRBJ2-6|TRBD2|TRBV18
TGTGCCAGCTCACCAGCTCGGGGGGGCGCGACCAACGTCCTGACTTTC
CASSPARGGATNVLTF
>few|TRBJ2-1|TRBD2|TRBV7-2
TGTGCCAGCAGCTTAGAGCGGGGCTCCTACAATGAGCAGTTCTTC
CASSLERGSYNEQFF
>once|TRBJ2-1|TRBD1|TRBV5-1
TGCGCCAGCAGCTTAGTTGGGACAGGGGGGAATACTGAGCAGTTCTTC
CASSLVGTGGNTEQFF
>.|TRBJ2-7|TRBD2|TRBV28
TGTGCCAGCATGGTGGACGGGGGGACCTACGAGCAGTACTTC
CASMVDGGTYEQYF
>.|TRBJ1-5|.|TRBV10-3
TGTGCCATCAGTGAGGCAGGGCATAGCAATCAGCCCCAGCATTTT
CAISEAGHSNQPQHF
>.|TRBJ1-4|.|TRBV28
TGTGCCAGCAGTGGACAAACTAATGAAAAACTGTTTTTT
CASSGQTNEKLFF
>.|TRBJ1-5|.|TRBV7-8
TGTGCCAGCAGCTCAGCTCGGGGGGCGAATCAGCCCCAGCATTTT
CASSSARGANQPQHF
>.|TRBJ2-1|TRBD2|TRBV5-4
TGTGCCAGCGGCTCCATATTAGCGGGTGAGCAGTTCTTC
CASGSILAGEQFF
>.|TRBJ2-3|.|TRBV4-3
TGCGCCAGCAGCCAAGTGGGCTACGATGCCCGAGATACGCAGTATTTT
CASSQVGYDARDTQYF
>.|TRBJ2-1|.|TRBV9
TGTGCCAGCAGCGTAGGGCCCGAGCAGTTCTTC
CASSVGPEQFF
>.|TRBJ2-7|.|TRBV15
TGTGCCACCAGCAGAGGTGGGTGGGGGCAGTACGAGCAGTACTTC
CATSRGGWGQYEQYF
>.|TRBJ2-7|TRBD2|TRBV28
TGTGCCAGCAGTGCGCCGGGACTAGCTAAGTACGAGCAGTACTTC
CASSAPGLAKYEQYF
>once|TRBJ2-1|.|TRBV14
TGTGCCAGCAGCCAAGATGTTGGCTTTAGGGGCCAGTTCTTC
CASSQDVGFRGQFF
>.|TRBJ1-1|.|TRBV9
TGTGCCAGCAGCGTAGGTGGAAGGACTGAAGCTTTCTTT
CASSVGGRTEAFF
>.|TRBJ2-7|.|TRBV7-8
TGTGCCAGCAGCTTAGAGGGACGGAGCTCCTACGAGCAGTACTTC
CASSLEGRSSYEQYF
>.|TRBJ2-7|.|TRBV4-3
TGCGCCAGCAGCCAAGATTGGGCAACCTACGAGCAGTACTTC
CASSQDWATYEQYF
>.|TRBJ1-2|.|TRBV7-6
TGTGCCAGCAGCTTAAGGGAACAGGGAGGCTACACCTTC
CASSLREQGGYTF
>.|TRBJ2-5|.|TRBV4-2
TGTGCCAGCAGCCGTACTAGTTTCCAAGAGACCCAGTACTTC
CASSRTSFQETQYF
>.|TRBJ2-5|TRBD1|TRBV30
TGTGCCTGGAGTGCCGGGACAGGGAGGGAGACCCAGTACTTC
CAWSAGTGRETQYF
>.|TRBJ1-2|.|TRBV28
TGTGCCAGCAAATTCCCGGGTACCGAAGGCTACACCTTC
CASKFPGTEGYTF
>once|TRBJ2-7|.|TRBV7-3
TGTGCCAGCAGCTCTAGCCACCTCTACGAGCAGTACTTC
CASSSSHLYEQYF
>.|TRBJ1-5|.|TRBV6-1
TGTGCCACCCTCCTTGGTAGCAATCAGCCCCAGCATTTT
CATLLGSNQPQHF
>.|TRBJ2-7|.|TRBV5-6
TGTGCCAGCAGCTGGAGGACTGGCGGTATTCCCAAAAACGAGCAGTACTTC
CASSWRTGGIPKNEQYF
>.|TRBJ1-4|.|TRBV19
TGTGCCAGTAGCCCACAGGGAGGGAGGTTAGAAAAACTGTTTTTT
CASSPQGGRLEKLFF
>.|TRBJ2-7|TRBD2|TRBV9
TGTGCCAGCAGCGTAGCTAGCGGGAGTTACGAGCAGTACTTC
CASSVASGSYEQYF
>.|TRBJ2-5|TRBD1|TRBV5-1
TGCGCCAGCTCGACAGGGGGTAAATGGGAGACCCAGTACTTC
CASSTGGKWETQYF
>.|TRBJ2-3|.|TRBV28
TGTGCCAGCAGTTTACAGGGAATGAATACGCAGTATTTT
CASSLQGMNTQYF
>.|TRBJ2-7|TRBD2|TRBV7-3
TGTGCCAGCAGCCCTAGCGGGAGTATCGACGAGCAGTACTTC
CASSPSGSIDEQYF
>.|TRBJ2-2|.|TRBV7-8
TGTGCCAGCAGCCTCCTAGCTAACACCGGGGAGCTGTTTTTT
CASSLLANTGELFF
>.|TRBJ2-7|.|TRBV9
TGTGCCAGCAGCTCCAGCGGATACGAGCAGTACTTC
CASSSSGYEQYF
>few|TRBJ1-1|.|TRBV19
TGTGCCAGTAGTATTGCCACGCCGAACACTGAAGCTTTCTTT
CASSIATPNTEAFF
>.|TRBJ1-2|TRBD1|TRBV2
TGTGCCAGCAGTGAAGCGCGGACAGGGAAGAACTATGGCTACACCTTC
CASSEARTGKNYGYTF
>.|TRBJ2-2|TRBD2|TRBV10-3
TGTGCCATCAGTGAGACCCAGGGACTAGCGGGGGACACCGGGGAGCTGTTTTTT
CAISETQGLAGDTGELFF
>.|TRBJ2-7|TRBD2|TRBV7-2
TGTGCCAGCAGCTTAAGGCTAGCGGCCGAGCAGTACTTC
CASSLRLAAEQYF